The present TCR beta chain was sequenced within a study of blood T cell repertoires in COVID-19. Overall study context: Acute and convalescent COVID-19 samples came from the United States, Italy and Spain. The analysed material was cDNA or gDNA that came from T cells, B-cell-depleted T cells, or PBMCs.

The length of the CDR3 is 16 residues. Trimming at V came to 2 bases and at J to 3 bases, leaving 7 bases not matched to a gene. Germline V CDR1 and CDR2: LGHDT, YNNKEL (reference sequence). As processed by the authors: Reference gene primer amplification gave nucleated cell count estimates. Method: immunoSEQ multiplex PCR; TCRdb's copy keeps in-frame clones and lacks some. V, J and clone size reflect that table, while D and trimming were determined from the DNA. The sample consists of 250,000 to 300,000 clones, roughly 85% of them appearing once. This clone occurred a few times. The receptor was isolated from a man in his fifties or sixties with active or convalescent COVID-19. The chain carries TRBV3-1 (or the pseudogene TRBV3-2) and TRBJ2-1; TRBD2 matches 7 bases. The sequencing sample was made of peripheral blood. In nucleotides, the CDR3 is TGTGCCAGCAGCCAATCGGCGGGACTAATCTACAATGAGCAGTTCTTC. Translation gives CASSQSAGLIYNEQFF.